The rows below give T cell receptor beta chains drawn from one sample of a study of siplizumab effects on memory and regulatory T cells. Measured with immunoSEQ multiplex PCR; TCRdb has only the in-frame clones, and not every one. This sample yields about 97,000 clones, of which about 90% are seen a single time; 1.1% belongs to the top ten. Sequencing was performed on CD4+ T cells sorted from blood. All receptors come from a human donor in good health. CDR3s include the opening cysteine and the closing phenylalanine or tryptophan. The order of the fields is CDR3 protein, CDR3 DNA, V gene, D gene, clone size, J gene. The D gene is left open where the match is weak. Part of the rows lack a size; the others show once, few, many or a class for expanded clones.

CDR3: CASSVAGLAGGELFF; DNA: TGTGCCAGCAGCGTAGCAGGACTAGCTGGCGGGGAGCTGTTTTTT; V: TRBV9; D: TRBD2; size: -; J: TRBJ2-2
CDR3: CASSFFQTGHYNEQFF; DNA: TGTGCCAGCAGCTTTTTCCAGACAGGGCACTACAATGAGCAGTTCTTC; V: TRBV7-9; D: TRBD1; size: -; J: TRBJ2-1
CDR3: CASPPGQGIFGANVLTF; DNA: TGTGCCAGCCCCCCGGGACAGGGAATTTTTGGGGCCAACGTCCTGACTTTC; V: TRBV18; D: TRBD1; size: -; J: TRBJ2-6
CDR3: CASSLLLQGTDTQYF; DNA: TGTGCCAGCAGCCTCCTCCTACAGGGCACAGATACGCAGTATTTT; V: TRBV7-2; D: -; size: -; J: TRBJ2-3
CDR3: CATLVGGLATYEQYF; DNA: TGTGCCACACTAGTGGGGGGCTTAGCTACCTACGAGCAGTACTTC; V: TRBV6-1; D: -; size: -; J: TRBJ2-7
CDR3: CASRKTGTTNTGELFF; DNA: TGTGCCAGCCGGAAAACCGGGACTACCAACACCGGGGAGCTGTTTTTT; V: TRBV27; D: TRBD2; size: -; J: TRBJ2-2
CDR3: CASRPGTGGDYGYTF; DNA: TGTGCCAGCAGGCCCGGGACAGGGGGAGACTATGGCTACACCTTC; V: TRBV6-6; D: TRBD1; size: -; J: TRBJ1-2
CDR3: CASSDPSKHRSSYNEQFF; DNA: TGTGCCAGCAGTGACCCGTCTAAGCACAGGAGCTCCTACAATGAGCAGTTCTTC; V: TRBV6-4; D: -; size: -; J: TRBJ2-1
CDR3: CASSLDSGANVLTF; DNA: TGTGCCAGCAGCTTAGACTCTGGGGCCAACGTCCTGACTTTC; V: TRBV7-9; D: -; size: -; J: TRBJ2-6
CDR3: CASSFPRGFGDSTDTQYF; DNA: TGCGCCAGCAGCTTTCCCAGGGGTTTTGGTGACAGCACAGATACGCAGTATTTT; V: TRBV5-1; D: -; size: once; J: TRBJ2-3
CDR3: CASSQLTFQGETQYF; DNA: TGTGCCAGCAGTCAATTGACCTTCCAGGGAGAGACCCAGTACTTC; V: TRBV27; D: -; size: -; J: TRBJ2-5
CDR3: CASSLGSRDTQYF; DNA: TGTGCCAGCAGCTTAGGTTCGAGGGACACGCAGTATTTT; V: TRBV7-7; D: -; size: -; J: TRBJ2-3
CDR3: CAWSDEGLVYEQYF; DNA: TGTGCCTGGAGTGATGAGGGGCTTGTCTACGAGCAGTACTTC; V: TRBV30; D: -; size: -; J: TRBJ2-7
CDR3: CASGYPLYGYTF; DNA: TGTGCCAGCGGATACCCCCTCTATGGCTACACCTTC; V: TRBV6-1; D: -; size: -; J: TRBJ1-2
CDR3: CATGTGVEYEQYF; DNA: TGTGCCACCGGCACAGGGGTCGAGTACGAGCAGTACTTC; V: TRBV10-3; D: TRBD1; size: -; J: TRBJ2-7
CDR3: CASTRLAGGINEQFF; DNA: TGCGCCAGCACACGACTAGCGGGAGGCATTAATGAGCAGTTCTTC; V: TRBV5-1; D: TRBD2; size: -; J: TRBJ2-1
CDR3: CASSPRQGMDTQYF; DNA: TGTGCCAGCAGCCCGCGACAGGGGATGGATACGCAGTATTTT; V: TRBV7-2; D: TRBD1; size: -; J: TRBJ2-3
CDR3: CASSRSNGGEQYF; DNA: TGTGCCAGCAGCCGATCAAACGGGGGGGAGCAGTACTTC; V: TRBV7-3; D: TRBD2; size: -; J: TRBJ2-7
CDR3: CASRQGPYGYTF; DNA: TGTGCCAGCAGGCAGGGACCCTATGGCTACACCTTC; V: TRBV6-5; D: -; size: -; J: TRBJ1-2
CDR3: CASSQGTSGRVPTGELFF; DNA: TGCGCCAGCAGCCAAGGGACAAGCGGGAGGGTCCCCACCGGGGAGCTGTTTTTT; V: TRBV4-1; D: TRBD2; size: -; J: TRBJ2-2
CDR3: CASSIASPSYNEQFF; DNA: TGTGCCAGCAGTATAGCGTCCCCCTCCTACAATGAGCAGTTCTTC; V: TRBV2; D: -; size: -; J: TRBJ2-1
CDR3: CASKPPPGHNEKLFF; DNA: TGTGCCAGCAAGCCCCCTCCGGGTCATAATGAAAAACTGTTTTTT; V: TRBV27; D: -; size: -; J: TRBJ1-4
CDR3: CASSSGGGRATEAFF; DNA: TGTGCCAGCAGCTCCGGAGGGGGGCGGGCAACTGAAGCTTTCTTT; V: TRBV7-3; D: -; size: -; J: TRBJ1-1
CDR3: CASRPTGGYGYTF; DNA: TGTGCCAGCCGACCCACGGGAGGGTATGGCTACACCTTC; V: TRBV7-2; D: -; size: once; J: TRBJ1-2
CDR3: CASSLSWSSYNEQFF; DNA: TGTGCCAGCAGTTTATCCTGGAGCTCCTACAATGAGCAGTTCTTC; V: TRBV28; D: -; size: -; J: TRBJ2-1
CDR3: CAWSRTANTEAFF; DNA: TGTGCCTGGAGTAGGACAGCTAATACTGAAGCTTTCTTT; V: TRBV30; D: -; size: -; J: TRBJ1-1
CDR3: CASSAVGGSYYGYTF; DNA: TGTGCCAGCAGCGCGGTCGGAGGATCCTACTATGGCTACACCTTC; V: TRBV9; D: -; size: -; J: TRBJ1-2
CDR3: CASSPQAGSSYEQYF; DNA: TGTGCCAGCAGCCCCCAGGCAGGGAGCTCCTACGAGCAGTACTTC; V: TRBV14; D: -; size: -; J: TRBJ2-7
CDR3: CASSPSGRQLDGKTQYF; DNA: TGTGCCAGCAGCCCCTCGGGTAGACAGTTAGATGGAAAGACCCAGTACTTC; V: TRBV7-9; D: -; size: -; J: TRBJ2-5
CDR3: CASSIQGFGNEAFF; DNA: TGCGCCAGCAGCATCCAAGGGTTTGGAAATGAAGCTTTCTTT; V: TRBV5-1; D: -; size: -; J: TRBJ1-1
CDR3: CASSYGEKGQPQHF; DNA: TGTGCCAGCAGTTACGGGGAAAAGGGCCAGCCCCAGCATTTT; V: TRBV6-6; D: -; size: -; J: TRBJ1-5
CDR3: CASMGNTIYF; DNA: TGTGCCAGCATGGGGAACACCATATATTTT; V: TRBV28; D: -; size: -; J: TRBJ1-3
CDR3: CASSQEYREFYGYTF; DNA: TGTGCCAGCAGCCAAGAATACAGGGAATTCTATGGCTACACCTTC; V: TRBV4-2; D: -; size: -; J: TRBJ1-2
CDR3: CASSPLSSTGSTEAFF; DNA: TGTGCCAGCAGCCCTTTAAGTTCGACAGGGTCCACTGAAGCTTTCTTT; V: TRBV7-6; D: TRBD1; size: -; J: TRBJ1-1
CDR3: CASSVAYGNTEAFF; DNA: TGTGCCAGCAGCGTAGCTTACGGGAACACTGAAGCTTTCTTT; V: TRBV9; D: -; size: -; J: TRBJ1-1
CDR3: CAHQRTVKETQYF; DNA: TGTGCCCACCAACGGACAGTAAAAGAGACCCAGTACTTC; V: TRBV28; D: -; size: -; J: TRBJ2-5
CDR3: CASSVGLAGGRDTQYF; DNA: TGTGCCAGCAGCGTAGGGCTAGCGGGAGGTCGAGATACGCAGTATTTT; V: TRBV9; D: TRBD2; size: -; J: TRBJ2-3
CDR3: CASSRTGGVGQPQHF; DNA: TGTGCCAGCAGCCGGACAGGGGGCGTCGGTCAGCCCCAGCATTTT; V: TRBV7-8; D: TRBD1; size: -; J: TRBJ1-5
CDR3: CASRLGTVNTEAFF; DNA: TGCGCCAGCAGACTCGGGACGGTGAACACTGAAGCTTTCTTT; V: TRBV10-2; D: -; size: once; J: TRBJ1-1
CDR3: CASAAETQYF; DNA: TGTGCCAGCGCAGCGGAGACCCAGTACTTC; V: TRBV28; D: -; size: -; J: TRBJ2-5
CDR3: CATRPQNYGYTF; DNA: TGTGCCACCCGCCCGCAGAACTATGGCTACACCTTC; V: TRBV6-6; D: -; size: -; J: TRBJ1-2
CDR3: CASSLGPPNTEAFF; DNA: TGCGCCAGCAGCTTGGGACCCCCGAACACTGAAGCTTTCTTT; V: TRBV5-1; D: -; size: once; J: TRBJ1-1
CDR3: CASSAYRGRAQPQHF; DNA: TGTGCCAGCAGTGCCTACAGGGGGCGCGCTCAGCCCCAGCATTTT; V: TRBV28; D: TRBD1; size: few; J: TRBJ1-5
CDR3: CASSLRGPGQAYEQYF; DNA: TGTGCCAGCAGCTTAAGGGGGCCGGGACAAGCGTACGAGCAGTACTTC; V: TRBV7-2; D: TRBD1; size: -; J: TRBJ2-7
CDR3: CASSRIAGGPHEQYF; DNA: TGCGCCAGCAGCCGAATAGCGGGAGGGCCACACGAGCAGTACTTC; V: TRBV4-1; D: TRBD2; size: -; J: TRBJ2-7
CDR3: CASSVEQGSRSGNTIYF; DNA: TGTGCCAGCAGCGTAGAACAGGGGTCCCGGTCTGGAAACACCATATATTTT; V: TRBV9; D: TRBD1; size: -; J: TRBJ1-3